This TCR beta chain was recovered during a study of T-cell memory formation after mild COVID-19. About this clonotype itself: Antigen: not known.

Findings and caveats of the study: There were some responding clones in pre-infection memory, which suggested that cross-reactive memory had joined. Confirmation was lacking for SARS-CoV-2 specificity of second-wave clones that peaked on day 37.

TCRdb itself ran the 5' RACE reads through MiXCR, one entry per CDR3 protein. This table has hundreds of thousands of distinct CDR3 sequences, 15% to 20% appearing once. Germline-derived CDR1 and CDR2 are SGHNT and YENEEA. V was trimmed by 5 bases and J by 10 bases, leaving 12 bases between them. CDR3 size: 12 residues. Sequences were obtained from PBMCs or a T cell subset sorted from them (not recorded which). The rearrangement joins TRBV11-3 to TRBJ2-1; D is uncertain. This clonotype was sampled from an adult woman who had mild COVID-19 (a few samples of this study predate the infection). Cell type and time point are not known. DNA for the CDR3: TGTGCCAGCAGCGCGCTCCTTGGCGAGCAGTTCTTC. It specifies CASSALLGEQFF.